The sequence of this TCR beta chain was determined in a study of yellow fever vaccine responses in identical twins. Germline CDR1 and CDR2: LNHDA and SQIVND (reference sequence). V dropped 1 base and J dropped 0 bases, with 7 bases sitting between them. This CDR3 is built from 15 residues. Study findings and constraints: As reported, the vaccine T cell response of twins seemed partly convergent and partly personalized.

One entry per CDR3 protein results from TCRdb running MiXCR on the RT-PCR reads. The sample lists about 9,600 distinct CDR3 sequences, less than 90% seen once, with 2% to 2.5% in the top ten. With regard to this clonotype: Its antigen is as yet unknown.

The chain couples TRBV19 to TRBJ1-5; D is undetermined. The origin of this receptor is a woman between 18 and 29 years old who received the yellow fever vaccine. The sequencing used T cells from blood (PBMCs), unsorted or a sorted subset (not recorded which), collected before or after yellow fever vaccination (not recorded which). The CDR3 DNA sequence: TGTGCCAGTAGTATAGGGACGGTTAGCAATCAGCCCCAGCATTTT. Translating it yields CASSIGTVSNQPQHF.